This T cell receptor (beta chain) was profiled in a study of blood T cell repertoires in COVID-19. Across the whole study: Samples taken during acute and convalescent COVID-19 were collected in the United States, Italy and Spain.

As handled by the study authors: Counts of nucleated cells, estimated from reference gene primer amplification, were obtained. Here immunoSEQ multiplex PCR was the method, and the copy in TCRdb shows in-frame clones only, minus some. V, J and clone size are those of that table, while D and trimming were read from the DNA. The sample lists some 110,000 clones; approximately 80% were seen once. The sample consisted of peripheral blood. The sequence was obtained from a man aged 65 to 85 with active or convalescent COVID-19.

In nucleotides, the CDR3 is TGCGCCAGCAGCATGGGACAGATAAACACCGGGGAGCTGTTTTTT. This encodes CASSMGQINTGELFF. This chain joins TRBV5-1 and TRBJ2-2; TRBD1 aligns across 7 bases. V trimming: 4 bases; J trimming: 2 bases; junction bases outside the gene matches: 5. Germline V CDR1 and CDR2: SGHRS, YFSETQ. There are 15 residues in the CDR3.